The present T cell receptor beta chain was sequenced within a study of blood T cell repertoires in COVID-19. Study-level information: Sites across the United States, Italy and Spain contributed samples from acute and convalescent COVID-19. From T cells, B-cell-depleted T cells, or PBMCs came the material, which was cDNA or gDNA.

In the study's own analysis: Amplification of reference gene primers was used by the study to estimate nucleated cell counts. Assay used: immunoSEQ multiplex PCR; TCRdb lists only in-frame clones, some missing. V and J calls and clone size are those listed in that table; D and trimming were worked out from the DNA. The table has some 70,000 clones, around 80% seen once. A note on this clone: At the DNA level, this CDR3 is encoded by other sequences in the same sample as well.

The CDR3 covers 13 residues. CDR1 and CDR2 (germline): SGDLS, YYNGEE. V gave up 4 bases and J gave up 2 bases, with 9 bases separating them. Sequencing used peripheral blood. The TCR originated in a woman aged 50 to 60 with acute or convalescent COVID-19. The J gene is TRBJ1-2, the V gene TRBV9, with D possibly being TRBD1 (5 bases). The CDR3 spells CASSPDRNYGYTF. CDR3 in DNA: TGTGCCAGCAGCCCTGACAGAAACTATGGCTACACCTTC.